A single T cell receptor beta chain is shown here with its context. Its specificity is not known. This was a deep-level run. Template for every sorted-subset replicate PCR totaled 150 to 250 ng DNA, tens of thousands of T cell genomes. The assay was immunoSEQ multiplex PCR, and TCRdb's table has in-frame clones only and misses some. This table holds about 2 million clones, approximately 94% found once. The sample is drawn from a study of shared clonotypes between healthy human individuals. The CDR3 runs 15 residues. Deletions cut 2 bases from V and 7 bases from J, with 15 bases between. CDR1 LNHNV and CDR2 YYDKDF come from the germline V gene (reference sequence). Study-wide points: The genetic and exposure-history diversity represented was limited by few donors. As a rule, naive subsets had a larger estimated richness than memory subsets.

Positive CCR7 selection of CD45RO-negative cells yielded the naive CD8 cells, and terminally differentiated effector memory CD45RA+ cells were excluded. The clonotype originates from a young man in good health. Sequenced input: naive CD8+ T cells sorted from blood. The V and J genes are TRBV15 and TRBJ1-3, with no clear D. The CDR3 here is CATSRSIDGDNTIYF. CDR3 in DNA: TGTGCCACCAGCAGATCCATCGACGGGGATAACACCATATATTTT.